One T cell receptor (beta chain) is described in this entry. Sequencing used immunoSEQ multiplex PCR; TCRdb keeps in-frame clones, though not all of them. Of around 290,000 clones listed, approximately 90% are singletons. The sample belongs to a study of blood T cell repertoires in COVID-19. In the study overall: What the recovered Cohort 3 donors had was two negative PCRs, clearance, or symptom resolution. Spain, Italy and the United States supplied samples that represented acute and convalescent COVID-19.

The germline V and J ends were trimmed by 3 bases and 2 bases, with 11 bases remaining between them. Germline assignment: CDR1 SGHRS and CDR2 YFSETQ. CDR3 length: 14 amino acids. Participants' own reports of clinical history determined their cohort assignment. The sequence was collected from an older woman in a cohort exposed to, infected with or recovered from COVID-19 (not recorded which). The rearrangement joins TRBV5-1 to TRBJ2-5; TRBD2 might be the D (5 bases). The sample taken for sequencing was PBMCs or T cells enriched from blood (not recorded which). In nucleotides, the CDR3 is TGCGCCAGCAGCTACCAAACTAGACAAGAGACCCAGTACTTC. Amino acid sequence: CASSYQTRQETQYF.